This entry features one T cell receptor (beta chain) sequence. The antigen is unknown. The data were obtained in a study of T cells in localized non-small cell lung cancer. Findings and limits, study-wide: Sequence data derive from only one tumor region, so heterogeneity remains possible. T cell clonality was highest in uninvolved adjacent lung, above tumor. Patients showing higher blood T cell density tended to see longer overall survival. The study detected a median roughly 56 of the top 100 tumor clones in adjacent lung.

Repertoires were generated with immunoSEQ multiplex PCR, while TCRdb's copy carries only in-frame clones and drops some. This sample has 55,000 to 65,000 clones, with 70% to 90% found just once. This CDR3 is 14 amino acids long. CDR1 and CDR2 (germline): SGHAT, FQNNGV. V lost 0 bases, J lost 8 bases, and 12 bases lay in between. This receptor was obtained from a man aged 35-75 years with stage I squamous cell lung carcinoma. This specimen consisted of peripheral blood, obtained before any cancer treatment. The V call is TRBV11-2, the J call TRBJ2-3, with a weak D call TRBD2 (5 bases). CDR3 DNA: TGTGCCAGCAGCTTAGATCCCGGGAAGGGTACGCAGTATTTT. This codes for CASSLDPGKGTQYF.